The TCR beta chain described here comes from a study of OX40 agonist ivuxolimab in advanced cancers. Study-wide context: All patients had ivuxolimab intravenously every 2 weeks at 0.01 to 10 mg/kg.

Method: immunoSEQ multiplex PCR; TCRdb's copy keeps in-frame clones and lacks some. Found here are under 55,000 clones, more than 80% of them singletons; the top ten hold 16%. A remark on this clone: What it recognizes is unknown.

Study-level points and caveats: The study found that CD8+ T cells averaged more expanded clones than CD4+. At 0.1 to 3.0 mg/kg, CD4+ and CD8+ blood T cells expanded clonally by week 6. Partial responders receiving 0.1-3.0 mg/kg showed among the lowest clonal expansion.

Germline V gene lookup returns CDR1 SEHNR and CDR2 FQNEAQ (reference sequence). CDR3 length equals 16 residues. Deletions cut 0 bases from V and 2 bases from J, with 11 bases between. The sequence derives from an adult with an advanced solid tumor such as melanoma, head and neck, liver or kidney cancer. Sequenced here: CD4+ or CD8+ T cells sorted from blood, sampled in a trial of the OX40 agonist ivuxolimab. V usage is TRBV7-9 and J usage is TRBJ2-1; D is uncertain. CDR3 DNA: TGTGCCAGCAGCTTAGCGTCCAGCCCAACCTACAATGAGCAGTTCTTC. This sequence encodes CASSLASSPTYNEQFF. Filled out from reference TRBV7-9 and TRBJ2-1, the complete variable domain reads DTGVSQNPRHKITKRGQNVTFRCDPISEHNRLYWYRQTLGQGPEFLTYFQNEAQLEKSRLLSDRFSAERPKGSFSTLEIQRTEQGDSAMYLCASSLASSPTYNEQFFGPGTRLTVL.